The source of this T cell receptor beta chain is a study of vaccination and CD4 T cells after COVID-19. About the study: As control conditions, cultures were given either a CEFX pool serving as positive control, an HIV-1 Nef pool, or no peptide at all.

This clonotype was seen just once. As yet, its antigen is unknown. Cultured CD4+ T cell DNA was sequenced using the Oncomine TCR Beta short-read assay. Genomic DNA was drawn out of CD4+ T cells grown in culture. TCRdb analysed the PCR reads with MiXCR anew, one entry per CDR3 protein. The sample records approximately 11,000 distinct CDR3 sequences, 45% being singletons. The length of the CDR3 is 14 residues. Germline lookup yields CDR1 SGHVS and CDR2 FQNEAQ. V dropped 2 bases and J dropped 2 bases, with 7 bases sitting between them. Treatment noted: approximately nine-day PBMC culture with coronavirus spike peptide pools or control peptides (ViraFEST assay).

Sequences were derived from cultured CD4+ T cells from blood, sampled after SARS-CoV-2 vaccination. The chain has TRBV7-8 and TRBJ2-4; D call uncertain. The clonotype was recovered from a human donor with COVID-19. The chain's CDR3 is CASSLFKTKNIQYF. The CDR3 nucleotides are TGTGCCAGCAGCTTATTCAAAACCAAAAACATTCAGTACTTC.